This T cell receptor (beta chain) is drawn from a study of response to subunit inactivated influenza vaccine. Study results and caveats: That few new T cells are recruited by each seasonal influenza vaccination was the authors' suggestion.

With V trimmed by 5 bases and J by 5 bases, 6 bases remained unmatched. This CDR3 spans 14 amino acids. Germline CDR1 reads KGHSH; CDR2 reads LQKENI. With regard to this clonotype: Its antigen remains unidentified.

TCRdb analysed the RT-PCR reads with MiXCR anew, one entry per CDR3 protein. The repertoire includes under 800,000 distinct CDR3 sequences, around 14% of them detected once, and around 7.3% sits in the top ten. The sample here was PBMCs from blood, taken about 14 days before vaccination. The receptor's source is a man aged 45 to 65 who received an inactivated influenza vaccine. The genes are TRBV18 and TRBJ1-1; 9 bases map to TRBD1. The CDR3 DNA reads as TGTGCCAGCTCATCACAGGGGGCGTTTACTGAAGCTTTCTTT. It is translated as CASSSQGAFTEAFF.